Below, one TCR beta chain is given with its context. Its antigen is not known. The entry originates in a study of cytomegalovirus exposure and HLA in healthy donors. The study, taken as a whole, reports: In a later analysis, donors in an Asian-associated ancestry cluster reportedly had fewer N-insertions in productive TCRs than the cohort mean. Roughly uniform sequencing depth across donors was assumed, possibly incorrectly.

CDR3 length: 15 residues. Germline V gene sequence: CDR1 MDHEN, CDR2 SYDVKM. J gave up 2 bases and V 5 bases, and 6 bases lay outside the gene matches. The PCR contained 60 Vbeta and 13 Jbeta primers. The authors' processing: Later, an analysis found about 77 million unique TCR beta chains, and roughly 10 million of these were shared. Measured with immunoSEQ multiplex PCR; TCRdb has only the in-frame clones, and not every one. D and trimming come from the DNA, and the V and J calls and clone size come from that table. Of 100,000 to 150,000 clones listed, 80% to 90% are singletons. The J gene is TRBJ2-7, the V gene TRBV28, with TRBD2 matching over 10 bases. The sequencing input was PBMCs. The receptor comes from a woman in her thirties or forties in good health and CMV-seropositive. CDR3 protein: CASSELAGTTYEQYF. CDR3 DNA: TGTGCCAGCAGTGAACTAGCGGGAACCACCTACGAGCAGTACTTC.